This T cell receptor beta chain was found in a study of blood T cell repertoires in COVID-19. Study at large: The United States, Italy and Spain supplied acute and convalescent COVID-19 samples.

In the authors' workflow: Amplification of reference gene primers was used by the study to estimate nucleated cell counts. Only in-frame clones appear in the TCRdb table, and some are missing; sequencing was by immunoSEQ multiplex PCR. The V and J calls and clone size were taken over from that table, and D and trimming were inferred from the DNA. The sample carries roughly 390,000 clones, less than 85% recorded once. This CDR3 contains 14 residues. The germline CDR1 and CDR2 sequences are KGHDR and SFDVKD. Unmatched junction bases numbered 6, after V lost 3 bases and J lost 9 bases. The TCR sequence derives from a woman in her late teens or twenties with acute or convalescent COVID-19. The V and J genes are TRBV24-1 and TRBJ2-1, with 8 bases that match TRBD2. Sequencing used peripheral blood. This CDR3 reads CATSDPGLGVEQFF. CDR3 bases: TGTGCCACCAGTGATCCGGGACTAGGGGTTGAGCAGTTCTTC.